These 5 T cell receptor beta chains were all obtained from the same sample, sequenced in a study of prognosis after radiotherapy for stage I lung cancer. Two-round multiplex PCR amplified TCR beta CDR3 from genomic DNA. First-round PCR amplification was performed with primers specific to each TRBV and TRBJ gene. TCRdb reprocessed the multiplex PCR reads with MiXCR, giving one entry per CDR3 protein. The sample contains approximately 30,000 distinct CDR3 sequences, around 30% of which appear only once. The sequences come from PBMCs, collected before or after stereotactic body radiation therapy (not recorded which). These TCRs come from a donor at least 50 years old with non-small cell lung cancer.

This clonotype has ten or more counts. The chain is built from TRBV6-2 or TRBV6-3 and TRBJ1-5, with D possibly being TRBD1 (6 bases). The CDR3 length is 17 residues. Germline V gives CDR1 MNHEY, CDR2 SVGEGT. V was clipped by 2 bases and J by 1 base, with 15 bases between them. For the CDR3, the DNA is TGTGCCAGCAGTTACAAGGGGGGGACTGGGAGCAATCAGCCCCAGCATTTT. Its translation is CASSYKGGTGSNQPQHF.

With regard to this clonotype: One end of the junction varies from germline; a read error may be responsible. The gene calls are TRBV28 and TRBJ2-7; TRBD1 is a possible D gene (6 bases). This CDR3 has 15 amino acids. Germline CDR1 reads MDHEN; CDR2 reads SYDVKM. The CDR3 sequence is CASSATGWASYDQCF. The CDR3 bases are TGTGCCAGCAGTGCGACAGGATGGGCCTCCTACGATCAGTGCTTC. The complete variable domain, with remaining parts taken from reference TRBV28 and TRBJ2-7, reads DVKVTQSSRYLVKRTGEKVFLECVQDMDHENMFWYRQDPGLGLRLIYFSYDVKMKEKGDIPEGYSVSREKKERFSLILESASTNQTSMYLCASSATGWASYDQCFGPGTRLTVT.

As for this clonotype: This clone may be a read error of a much larger clone one base away. The chain couples TRBV6-2 or TRBV6-3 to TRBJ1-4, with 8 positions matching TRBD1. The CDR3 is 14 amino acids. The trim removed 7 bases at V and 5 bases at J, leaving 6 bases unmatched. Germline V CDR1 and CDR2: MNHEY, SVGEGT. In DNA form, the CDR3 reads TGTGCCAGCAAGGGGGGACAGGAGAATGAAAAACTGTTTTTT. As protein: CASKGGQENEKLFF.

This clonotype has only one observation. This chain links TRBV11-3 with TRBJ2-5; perhaps TRBD2 as D (5 bases). Trimming stripped 5 bases from V and 0 bases from J, with 7 bases between. Germline V lookup: CDR1 SGHNT, CDR2 YENEEA. The CDR3 sequence is 13 residues long. This chain's CDR3 is CASSPSYQETQYF. CDR3 in DNA: TGTGCCAGCAGCCCTAGCTACCAAGAGACCCAGTACTTC.

This clonotype was counted at least ten times. The rearrangement uses TRBV24-1 and TRBJ2-1; 13 bases fit TRBD2. Losses at the gene ends were 9 bases for V and 4 bases for J; bases not matched to a gene: 2. The CDR3 loop spans 14 amino acids. Germline CDR1 and CDR2: KGHDR and SFDVKD. The CDR3: CATRLAGGYNEQFF. CDR3 nucleotide sequence: TGTGCCACCCGACTAGCGGGAGGTTACAATGAGCAGTTCTTC.